This record concerns one T cell receptor beta chain sequence. The entry originates in a study of blood T cell repertoires in COVID-19. Germline V gene sequence: CDR1 LNHDA, CDR2 SQIVND (reference sequence). The V gene lost 2 bases and the J gene lost 0 bases, with 8 bases spanning the gap. This CDR3 contains 16 residues. Assay: immunoSEQ multiplex PCR; the TCRdb copy retains only in-frame clones and omits some. The sample has fewer than 500,000 clones, roughly 90% seen once; the top ten hold around 0.95%. The clonotype was recovered from a woman in her twenties or thirties with acute COVID-19. The chain recombines TRBV19 with TRBJ2-6, with a tentative D call TRBD2 (5 bases). The material sequenced was PBMCs or T cells enriched from blood (not recorded which). The CDR3 DNA follows: TGTGCCAGTAGTATACCCGGGGACTCTGGGGCCAACGTCCTGACTTTC. It codes for CASSIPGDSGANVLTF.